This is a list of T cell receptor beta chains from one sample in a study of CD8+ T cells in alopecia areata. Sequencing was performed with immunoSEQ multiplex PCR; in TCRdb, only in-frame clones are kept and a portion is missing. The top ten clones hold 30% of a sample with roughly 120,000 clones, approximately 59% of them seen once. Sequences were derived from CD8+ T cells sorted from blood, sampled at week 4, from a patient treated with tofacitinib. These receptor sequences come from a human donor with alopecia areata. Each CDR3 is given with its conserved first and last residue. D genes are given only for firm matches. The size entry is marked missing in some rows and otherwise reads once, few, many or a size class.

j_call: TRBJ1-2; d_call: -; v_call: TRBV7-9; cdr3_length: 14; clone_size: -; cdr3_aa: CASRIMPGVYGYTF; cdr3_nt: TGTGCCAGCAGGATAATGCCGGGCGTCTATGGCTACACCTTC
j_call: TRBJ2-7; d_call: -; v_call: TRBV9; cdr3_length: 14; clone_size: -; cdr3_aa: CASSEDSASYEQYF; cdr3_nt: TGTGCCAGCAGCGAGGACAGTGCCTCCTACGAGCAGTACTTC
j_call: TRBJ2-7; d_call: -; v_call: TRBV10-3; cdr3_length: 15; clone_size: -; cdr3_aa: CAISESTDLPYEQYF; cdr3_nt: TGTGCCATCAGTGAGTCAACAGATTTACCCTACGAGCAGTACTTC
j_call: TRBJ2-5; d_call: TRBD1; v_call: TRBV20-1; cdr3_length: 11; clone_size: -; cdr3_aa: CSAREGGQGHF; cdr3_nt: TGCAGTGCTAGAGAGGGGGGACAGGGACACTTC
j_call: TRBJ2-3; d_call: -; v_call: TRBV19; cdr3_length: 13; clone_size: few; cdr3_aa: CASSLGAADTQYF; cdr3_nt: TGTGCCAGTAGCTTGGGAGCAGCAGATACGCAGTATTTT
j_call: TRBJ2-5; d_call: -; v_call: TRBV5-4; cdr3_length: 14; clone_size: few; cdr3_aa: CASSLRGGGGTQYF; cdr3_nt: TGTGCCAGCAGCTTGAGGGGGGGAGGAGGGACCCAGTACTTC
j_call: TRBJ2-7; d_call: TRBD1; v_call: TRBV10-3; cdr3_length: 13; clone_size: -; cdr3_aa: CAISGDRPNEQYF; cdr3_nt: TGTGCCATCAGTGGGGACAGACCCAACGAGCAGTACTTC
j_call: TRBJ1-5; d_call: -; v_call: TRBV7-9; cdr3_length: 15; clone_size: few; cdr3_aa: CASSPIIVGGQPQHF; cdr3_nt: TGTGCCAGCAGCCCGATAATCGTCGGGGGCCAGCCCCAGCATTTT
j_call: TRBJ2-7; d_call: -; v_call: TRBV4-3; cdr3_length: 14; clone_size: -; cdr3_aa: CASSQVGVTYEQYF; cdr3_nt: TGCGCCAGCAGCCAAGTCGGAGTAACCTACGAGCAGTACTTC
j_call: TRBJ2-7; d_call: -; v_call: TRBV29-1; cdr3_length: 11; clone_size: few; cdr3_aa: CSVADSPEQYF; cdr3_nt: TGCAGCGTGGCGGACAGTCCCGAGCAGTACTTC
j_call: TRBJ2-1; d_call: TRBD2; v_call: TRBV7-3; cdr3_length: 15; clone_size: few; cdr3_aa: CASSMTSGGYNEQFF; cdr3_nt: TGTGCCAGCAGCATGACTAGCGGGGGGTACAATGAGCAGTTCTTC
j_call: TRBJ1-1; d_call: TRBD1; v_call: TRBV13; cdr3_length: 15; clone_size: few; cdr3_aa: CASSSGTGGHTEAFF; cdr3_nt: TGTGCCAGCAGCTCCGGGACAGGGGGGCACACTGAAGCTTTCTTT
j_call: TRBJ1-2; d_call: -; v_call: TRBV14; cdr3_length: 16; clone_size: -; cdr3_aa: CASSLGQFLPNYGYTF; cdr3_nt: TGTGCCAGCAGCCTCGGACAGTTCCTCCCTAACTATGGCTACACCTTC
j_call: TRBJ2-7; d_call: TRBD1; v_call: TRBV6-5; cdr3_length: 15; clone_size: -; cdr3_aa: CASSRGQVLSYEQYF; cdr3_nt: TGTGCCAGCAGCCGCGGACAGGTCCTCTCCTACGAGCAGTACTTC
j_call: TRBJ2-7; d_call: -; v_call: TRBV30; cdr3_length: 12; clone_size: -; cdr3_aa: CAWSVEAYEQYF; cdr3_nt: TGTGCCTGGAGTGTGGAGGCCTACGAGCAGTACTTC
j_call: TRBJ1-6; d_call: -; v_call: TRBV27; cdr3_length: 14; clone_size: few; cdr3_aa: CASSPRAVHSPLHF; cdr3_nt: TGTGCCAGCAGTCCCAGGGCCGTACATTCACCCCTCCACTTT
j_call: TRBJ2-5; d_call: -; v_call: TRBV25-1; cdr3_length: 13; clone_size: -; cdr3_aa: CASSGVAQETQYF; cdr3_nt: TGTGCCAGCAGTGGGGTAGCCCAAGAGACCCAGTACTTC
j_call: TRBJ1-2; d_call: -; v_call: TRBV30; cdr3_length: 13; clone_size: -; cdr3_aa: CAWTFDIGDGYTF; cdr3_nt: TGTGCCTGGACCTTTGACATAGGGGATGGCTACACCTTC
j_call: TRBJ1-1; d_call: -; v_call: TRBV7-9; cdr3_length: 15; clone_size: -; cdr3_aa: CASQAGQEPNTEAFF; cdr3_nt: TGTGCCAGCCAAGCCGGGCAGGAACCTAACACTGAAGCTTTCTTT
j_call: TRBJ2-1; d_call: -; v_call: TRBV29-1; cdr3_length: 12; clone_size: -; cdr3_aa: CSVVPFGQEQFF; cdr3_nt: TGCAGCGTTGTCCCTTTCGGACAAGAGCAGTTCTTC
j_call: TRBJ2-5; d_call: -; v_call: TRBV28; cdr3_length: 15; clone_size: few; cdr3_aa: CASTAGGVSRETQYF; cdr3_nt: TGTGCCAGCACTGCAGGGGGGGTATCTAGAGAGACCCAGTACTTC
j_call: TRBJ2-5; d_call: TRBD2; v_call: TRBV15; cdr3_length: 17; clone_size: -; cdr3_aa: CATSKGKIAGVIETQYF; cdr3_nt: TGTGCCACCAGCAAAGGAAAGATAGCGGGGGTTATAGAGACCCAGTACTTC